This T cell receptor (beta chain) was sequenced for a study of T cell repertoires in cytomegalovirus infection. Study-level information: Both recently identified HLA-C-restricted and well-studied HLA-B-restricted CMV epitopes were used in the study. CMV infection together with matching HLA type was indicated by public TCR beta signatures.

MiXCR, run by TCRdb on the reads, gives a single entry per CDR3 protein. The sample has around 570,000 distinct CDR3 sequences; 35% to 50% are singletons. Germline trimming cut 7 bases from V and 4 bases from J; bases unmatched to any gene: 7. The CDR3 consists of 14 residues. CDR1 is MNHGY and CDR2 is SAAAGT in the germline V gene. A word on this clonotype: What it binds is not known.

Regarding the study as a whole: CMV-specific TCR beta clonotypes restricted by HLA-C dominated the ex vivo response. Adding up the frequency of public TCR beta families identified people who carried CMV plus the relevant HLA.

This sequence joins TRBV6-8 and TRBJ2-1; 7 bases align to TRBD2. The source of this sequence is a human donor in good health (CMV status not recorded). Some clones in this sample may be carry-over from other donors' samples. This specimen consisted of cultured PBMCs, obtained from culture after CMV antigen stimulation. This CDR3 is CASTNGGGYNEQFF. CDR3 sequence (DNA): TGTGCCAGCACTAACGGCGGGGGATACAATGAGCAGTTCTTC.